These 24 T cell receptor beta chains share one sample of origin, sequenced in a study of blood T cell repertoires in COVID-19 (dated by TCRdb to the early 2020s). Library construction relied on the immunoSEQ multiplex PCR assay. This immuneACCESS table, as held by TCRdb, lists in-frame sequences with V and J called but not all clones. Of the missing ones, under half trace to an unresolved V gene in checked studies; the others have no known cause. This sample comprises 450,000 or so clones, 90% of them detected only once. The ten largest clones represent more than 0.55% of the sample. The sample was PBMCs or T cells enriched from blood (not recorded which). These receptors originate from a young man who had recovered from COVID-19.

The J gene is TRBJ1-2, the V gene TRBV7-2; no firm D call. CDR1 is SGHTA and CDR2 is FQGNSA in the germline V gene. The V end was cut by 2 bases, the J end by 7 bases, with 11 bases between. CDR3 length equals 13 residues. CDR3 coding DNA: TGTGCCAGCAGCTTATTCGGGATTCCTGGCTACACCTTC. Encoded protein: CASSLFGIPGYTF.

About this clone: This same CDR3 is encoded by further DNA sequences in the sample. This chain links TRBV19 with TRBJ1-1, with 9 nucleotides matching TRBD1. With V trimmed by 3 bases and J by 4 bases, 0 bases remained unmatched. This CDR3 contains 13 residues. Germline V gene data show CDR1 as LNHDA and CDR2 as SQIVND (reference sequence). CDR3 loop: CASSMTGGTEAFF. The CDR3 region has the DNA TGTGCCAGTAGTATGACAGGGGGCACTGAAGCTTTCTTT.

The J gene is TRBJ1-5, the V gene TRBV3-1 (or the pseudogene TRBV3-2); 8 nucleotides match TRBD1. The CDR3 totals 15 residues. Per the germline V gene, CDR1 is LGHDT and CDR2 is YNNKEL (reference sequence). V dropped 4 bases and J dropped 7; count of bases not matched to a gene: 9. The CDR3 nucleotides read TGTGCCAGCAGCCCCACAGGGGGACGAGGGCAGCCCCAGCATTTT. Encoded protein: CASSPTGGRGQPQHF.

In this sample, this clone turned up once. The V gene is TRBV13, the J gene TRBJ2-3, with TRBD2 identical over 7 bases. V dropped 4 bases and J dropped 0; count of bases not matched to a gene: 16. This CDR3 contains 19 residues. The germline CDR1 and CDR2 sequences are PRHDT and FYEKMQ (reference sequence). The chain's CDR3 is CASSSRTPLGAGSTDTQYF. In nucleotides, the CDR3 is TGTGCCAGCAGCTCCCGGACCCCCTTAGGAGCGGGGAGCACAGATACGCAGTATTTT.

This chain connects TRBV30 to TRBJ2-5; no clear D. Germline V gene lookup returns CDR1 GTSNPN and CDR2 SVGIG (reference sequence). V was cut by 3 bases and J by 7 bases, with 9 bases left in between. The CDR3 length is 11 residues. The CDR3 loop reads CAWSAPGTQYF. The CDR3 coding sequence is TGTGCCTGGAGCGCTCCAGGGACCCAGTACTTC. The whole variable domain, filled in from reference TRBV30 and TRBJ2-5, reads SQTIHQWPATLVQPVGSPLSLECTVEGTSNPNLYWYRQAAGRGLQLLFYSVGIGQISSEVPQNLSASRPQDRQFILSSKKLLLSDSGFYLCAWSAPGTQYFGPGTRLLVL.

The chain has TRBV3-1 (or the pseudogene TRBV3-2) and TRBJ2-2; 9 positions match TRBD2. In germline, CDR1 is LGHDT, CDR2 YNNKEL (reference sequence). The V and J ends lost 1 base and 4 bases, in that order; junction bases with no gene match: 7. The CDR3 is made up of 17 amino acids. CDR3 coding DNA: TGTGCCAGCAGCCAAGCGTATACGGGACTAGCCACCGGGGAGCTGTTTTTT. Residues: CASSQAYTGLATGELFF.

V gene TRBV25-1 combines with J gene TRBJ1-6, with 7 bases that match TRBD1. V shed 4 bases and J 9 bases; nucleotides not matched to a gene: 6. The CDR3 totals 14 residues. CDR1 MGHDK and CDR2 SYGVNS come from the germline V gene. The CDR3 loop is CASSVRGGSSPLHF. The CDR3 bases are TGTGCCAGCAGTGTGCGAGGGGGCAGTTCACCCCTCCACTTT. Complete variable domain (other parts from reference TRBV25-1 and TRBJ1-6): EADIYQTPRYLVIGTGKKITLECSQTMGHDKMYWYQQDPGMELHLIHYSYGVNSTEKGDLSSESTVSRIRTEHFPLTLESARPSHTSQYLCASSVRGGSSPLHFGNGTRLTVT.

The chain links TRBV27 to TRBJ1-5; D may be TRBD1 (5 bases). The V end was cut by 3 bases, the J end by 2 bases, with 11 bases between. Germline CDR1 MNHEY, CDR2 SMNVEV (reference sequence). CDR3 size: 15 residues. The CDR3 DNA sequence: TGTGCCAGCAGTTTTGGCCAGGGCGGCAATCAGCCCCAGCATTTT. It yields the protein CASSFGQGGNQPQHF.

This rearrangement joins TRBV6-5 to TRBJ2-7; 7 nucleotides agree with TRBD1. Germline V gene sequence: CDR1 MNHEY, CDR2 SVGAGI. V was pared by 2 bases and J by 4 bases, with 11 bases of the junction left unmatched. The CDR3 is 16 amino acids. The DNA for the CDR3 is TGTGCCAGCAGTTACAAGATTCCGGGACAGAAGTACGAGCAGTACTTC. This sequence encodes CASSYKIPGQKYEQYF.

The genes are TRBV4-1 and TRBJ1-1; the D gene is possibly TRBD1 (5 bases). Between the trimmed V and J ends, which lost 4 bases and 2 bases, there was a span of 14 bases. The CDR3 consists of 15 residues. CDR1 is MGHRA, CDR2 YSYEKL, per germline. The CDR3 loop reads CASSPVGGFNTEAFF. In DNA form, the CDR3 reads TGCGCCAGCAGCCCGGTGGGGGGGTTTAACACTGAAGCTTTCTTT.

The chain couples TRBV3-1 (or the pseudogene TRBV3-2) to TRBJ2-7; 10 positions match TRBD2. The CDR3 has 12 residues. The J segment lost 9 bases and the V segment lost 4 bases, leaving 3 bases of the junction unmatched. The germline CDR1 and CDR2 sequences are LGHDT and YNNKEL (reference sequence). The CDR3 loop reads CASSPPSGRQYF. The DNA of the CDR3 is TGTGCCAGCAGCCCTCCTAGCGGGAGGCAGTACTTC.

Regarding this clone: Additional DNA sequences in this sample encode the identical CDR3. The J gene is TRBJ2-2, the V gene TRBV27; D is perhaps TRBD2 (6 bases). Germline V CDR1 and CDR2: MNHEY, SMNVEV (reference sequence). CDR3 length equals 13 residues. Trimming removed 2 bases at V and 6 bases at J, with 7 bases between. The CDR3 DNA follows: TGTGCCAGCAGTTTAACGGGGGCCGGGGAGCTGTTTTTT. Its protein is CASSLTGAGELFF.

The chain links TRBV24-1 to TRBJ2-1; D is ambiguous. The CDR3 covers 14 residues. CDR1 is KGHDR, CDR2 SFDVKD, per germline. Trimming took off 1 base at V and 8 bases at J, with 11 bases between the two ends. The CDR3 coding sequence is TGTGCCACCAGTGATTTTTCCAGAGGTCATGAGCAGTTCTTC. It is translated as CATSDFSRGHEQFF.

V gene TRBV2 combines with J gene TRBJ2-3; TRBD2 agrees at 11 bases. This CDR3 comprises 15 residues. With 6 bases clipped from V and 1 base from J, the junction kept 3 bases outside the gene matches. Germline V gene lookup returns CDR1 SNHLY and CDR2 FYNNEI. CDR3 protein: CASRVLAGGTDTQYF. CDR3 sequence (DNA): TGTGCCAGCAGGGTACTAGCGGGGGGCACAGATACGCAGTATTTT.

This clone has just one count. The rearrangement joins TRBV28 to TRBJ2-7; 8 bases line up with TRBD2. The CDR3 totals 13 residues. The V and J ends lost 5 bases and 6 bases, in that order; junction bases with no gene match: 6. Per germline, CDR1 MDHEN and CDR2 SYDVKM. This chain's CDR3 is CASSVGGGSEQYF. In DNA, the CDR3 is TGTGCCAGCAGTGTCGGGGGGGGCAGCGAGCAGTACTTC.

The V gene is TRBV30, the J gene TRBJ2-5; D is uncertain. The CDR3 consists of 12 residues. The germline V gene encodes CDR1 GTSNPN and CDR2 SVGIG (reference sequence). V was pared by 0 bases and J by 7 bases, with 9 bases between. The CDR3 nucleotides are TGTGCCTGGAGTGTACTTCCGCGGACCCAGTACTTC. Amino acids: CAWSVLPRTQYF.

This clone was detected a few times. This rearrangement joins TRBV4-1 to TRBJ2-6, with D possibly being TRBD2 (6 bases). V lost 3 bases, J lost 2 bases, and 17 bases lay in between. This CDR3 comprises 18 residues. The V gene's germline CDR1 is MGHRA and CDR2 YSYEKL. The CDR3 region has the DNA TGCGCCAGCAGCCAGGAAGATGTGTGGGGGGCTGGGGCCAACGTCCTGACTTTC. The encoded protein is CASSQEDVWGAGANVLTF.

In this sample, this clone turned up a few times. The CDR3: CASSVGLREKLFF. In DNA, the CDR3 is TGTGCCAGCAGCGTAGGGTTACGGGAAAAACTGTTTTTT. This rearrangement joins TRBV9 to TRBJ1-4; D remains unclear. Trimming stripped 0 bases from V and 8 bases from J, with 8 bases between. Per germline, CDR1 SGDLS and CDR2 YYNGEE. The CDR3 runs to 13 residues.

This chain uses TRBV11-3 with TRBJ1-5; 7 positions match TRBD1. Trimming at V came to 5 bases and at J to 5 bases, leaving 3 bases not matched to a gene. CDR3 length equals 13 residues. Germline V CDR1 and CDR2: SGHNT, YENEEA. CDR3 DNA: TGTGCCAGCAGCGCGGGACAGTATCAGCCCCAGCATTTT. This codes for CASSAGQYQPQHF.

The chain carries TRBV2 and TRBJ2-7; D may be TRBD2 (7 bases). The CDR3 sequence is 15 residues long. CDR1 and CDR2 from the germline V gene are SNHLY and FYNNEI. V lost 6 bases and J lost 2, with 17 bases in between. This chain's CDR3 is CASSQGGDGTYEQYF. DNA of the CDR3: TGTGCCAGCAGCCAAGGGGGGGACGGAACCTACGAGCAGTACTTC.

This CDR3 reads CASSLYDRGEEKLFF. The CDR3, as DNA: TGTGCCAGCAGCTTGTATGACAGGGGAGAGGAAAAACTGTTTTTT. The rearrangement links TRBV5-5 to TRBJ1-4; TRBD1 agrees at 8 bases. The CDR3 covers 15 residues. Germline trimming cut 1 base from V and 8 bases from J; bases unmatched to any gene: 7. Looked up from germline, CDR1 is SGHKS and CDR2 is YYEKEE (reference sequence).

This chain links TRBV5-6 with TRBJ2-7, with TRBD1 matching 8 bases. CDR1 and CDR2 from the germline V gene are SGHDT and YYEEEE. J lost 4 bases, V lost 4 bases, and 10 bases had no gene match. The CDR3 loop spans 15 amino acids. CDR3 protein: CASSLPGQERYEQYF. DNA for the CDR3: TGTGCCAGCAGCCTACCGGGACAGGAACGATACGAGCAGTACTTC.

This chain joins TRBV18 and TRBJ2-1; maybe TRBD1 (6 bases). Trimming cost V 1 base and J 3 bases, with 10 bases left between them. The CDR3 runs to 15 residues. Germline V gene data show CDR1 as KGHSH and CDR2 as LQKENI. The CDR3 sequence: CASSPLGQNYNEQFF. In DNA, the CDR3 is TGTGCCAGCTCACCACTAGGACAGAACTACAATGAGCAGTTCTTC.

This rearrangement joins TRBV9 to TRBJ2-1; 10 bases fit TRBD2. V trimming: 3 bases; J trimming: 3 bases; junction bases outside the gene matches: 12. The CDR3 has 18 residues. Germline V gene sequence: CDR1 SGDLS, CDR2 YYNGEE. CDR3 sequence: CASSDPTSGPTNYNEQFF. CDR3 sequence (DNA): TGTGCCAGCAGCGACCCGACTAGCGGGCCGACCAACTACAATGAGCAGTTCTTC.